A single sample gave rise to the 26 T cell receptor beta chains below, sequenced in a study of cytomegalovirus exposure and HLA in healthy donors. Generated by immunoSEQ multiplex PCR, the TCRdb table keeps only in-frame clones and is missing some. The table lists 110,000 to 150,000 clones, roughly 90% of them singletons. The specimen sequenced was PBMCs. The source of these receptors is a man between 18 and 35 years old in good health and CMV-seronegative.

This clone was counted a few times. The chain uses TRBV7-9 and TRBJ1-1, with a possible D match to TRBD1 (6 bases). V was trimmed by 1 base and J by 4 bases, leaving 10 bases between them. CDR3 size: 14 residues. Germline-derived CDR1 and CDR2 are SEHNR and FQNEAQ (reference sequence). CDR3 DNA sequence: TGTGCCAGCAGCTTAGGTCAGGGGAGCACTGAAGCTTTCTTT. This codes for CASSLGQGSTEAFF.

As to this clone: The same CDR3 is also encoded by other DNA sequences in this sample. The chain's CDR3 is CASSVTDSGNTIYF. In DNA form, the CDR3 reads TGTGCCAGCAGCGTGACAGATTCTGGAAACACCATATATTTT. The V gene is TRBV9, the J gene TRBJ1-3; maybe TRBD1 (5 bases). With 2 bases removed from V and 1 base from J, the gap between germline ends came to 7 bases. This CDR3 comprises 14 residues. The germline V gene has CDR1 SGDLS and CDR2 YYNGEE.

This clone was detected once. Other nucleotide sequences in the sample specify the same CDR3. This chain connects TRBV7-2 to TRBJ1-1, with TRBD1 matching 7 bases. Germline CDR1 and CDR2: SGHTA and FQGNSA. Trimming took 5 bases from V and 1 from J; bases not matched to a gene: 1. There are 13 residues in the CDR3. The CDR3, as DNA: TGTGCCAGCAGCAGACAGGGGAACACTGAAGCTTTCTTT. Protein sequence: CASSRQGNTEAFF.

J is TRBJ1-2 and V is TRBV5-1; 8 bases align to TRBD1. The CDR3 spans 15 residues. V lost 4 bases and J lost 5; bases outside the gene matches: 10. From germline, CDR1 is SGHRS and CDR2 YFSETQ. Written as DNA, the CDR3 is TGCGCCAGCAGCCCCCACCAGGGGGCCGGGTATGGCTACACCTTC. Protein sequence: CASSPHQGAGYGYTF.

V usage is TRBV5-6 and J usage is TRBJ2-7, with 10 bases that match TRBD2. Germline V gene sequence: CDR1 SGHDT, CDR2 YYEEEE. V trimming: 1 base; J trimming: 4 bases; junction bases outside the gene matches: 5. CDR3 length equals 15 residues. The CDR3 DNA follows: TGTGCCAGCAGCTTGATACTAGCGGGACATTACGAGCAGTACGTC. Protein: CASSLILAGHYEQYV.

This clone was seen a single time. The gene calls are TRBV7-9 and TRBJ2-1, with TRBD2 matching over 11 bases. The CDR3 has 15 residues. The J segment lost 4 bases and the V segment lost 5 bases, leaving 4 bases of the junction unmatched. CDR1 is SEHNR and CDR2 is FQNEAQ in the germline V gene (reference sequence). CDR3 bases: TGTGCCAGCAGCCTGACTAGCGGGGCGTACAATGAGCAGTTCTTC. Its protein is CASSLTSGAYNEQFF.

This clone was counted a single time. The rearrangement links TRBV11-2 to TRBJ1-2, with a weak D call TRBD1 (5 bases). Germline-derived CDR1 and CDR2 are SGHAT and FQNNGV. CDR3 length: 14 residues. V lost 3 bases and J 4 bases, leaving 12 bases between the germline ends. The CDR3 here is CASSFTRGIYGYTF. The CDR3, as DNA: TGTGCCAGCAGCTTTACTCGGGGGATCTATGGCTACACCTTC.

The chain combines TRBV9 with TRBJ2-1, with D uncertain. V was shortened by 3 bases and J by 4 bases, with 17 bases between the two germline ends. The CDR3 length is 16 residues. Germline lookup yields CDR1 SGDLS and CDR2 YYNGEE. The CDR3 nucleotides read TGTGCCAGCAGCGCCGAACTTCCCCCTATATACAATGAGCAGTTCTTC. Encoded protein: CASSAELPPIYNEQFF. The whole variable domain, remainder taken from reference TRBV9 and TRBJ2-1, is DSGVTQTPKHLITATGQRVTLRCSPRSGDLSVYWYQQSLDQGLQFLIQYYNGEERAKGNILERFSAQQFPDLHSELNLSSLELGDSALYFCASSAELPPIYNEQFFGPGTRLTVL.

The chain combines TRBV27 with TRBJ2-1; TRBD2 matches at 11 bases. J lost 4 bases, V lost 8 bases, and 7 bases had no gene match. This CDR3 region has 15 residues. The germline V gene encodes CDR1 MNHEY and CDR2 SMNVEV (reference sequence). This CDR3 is CASSRGTSGYNEQFF. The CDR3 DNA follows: TGTGCCAGCTCCCGAGGGACTAGCGGTTACAATGAGCAGTTCTTC.

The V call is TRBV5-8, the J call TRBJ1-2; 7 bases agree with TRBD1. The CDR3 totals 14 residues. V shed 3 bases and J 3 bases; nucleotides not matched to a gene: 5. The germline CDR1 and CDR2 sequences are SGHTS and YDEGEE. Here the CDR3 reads CASSSQGVDYGYTF. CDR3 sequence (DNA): TGTGCCAGCAGCTCCCAGGGGGTGGACTATGGCTACACCTTC. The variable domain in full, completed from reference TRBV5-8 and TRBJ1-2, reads EAGVTQSPTHLIKTRGQQATLRCSPISGHTSVYWYQQALGLGLQFLLWYDEGEERNRGNFPPRFSGRQFPNYSSELNVNALELEDSALYLCASSSQGVDYGYTFGSGTRLTVV.

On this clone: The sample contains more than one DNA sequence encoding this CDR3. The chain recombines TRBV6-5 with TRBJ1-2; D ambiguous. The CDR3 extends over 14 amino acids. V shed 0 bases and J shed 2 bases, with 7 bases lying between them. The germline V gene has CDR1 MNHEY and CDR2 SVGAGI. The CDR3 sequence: CASSYSTGNYGYTF. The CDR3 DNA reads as TGTGCCAGCAGTTACTCAACGGGGAACTATGGCTACACCTTC.

CDR3 protein: CAWSPIHPALAGGTGELFF. The CDR3 bases are TGTGCCTGGAGTCCTATCCATCCGGCCTTAGCGGGGGGAACCGGGGAGCTGTTTTTT. The chain is built from TRBV30 and TRBJ2-2; 10 nucleotides line up with TRBD2. The CDR3 totals 19 residues. The V and J ends lost 2 bases and 5 bases, in that order; junction bases with no gene match: 17. Germline CDR1 reads GTSNPN; CDR2 reads SVGIG (reference sequence). Using reference TRBV30 and TRBJ2-2 for the parts outside the CDR3, the full variable domain is SQTIHQWPATLVQPVGSPLSLECTVEGTSNPNLYWYRQAAGRGLQLLFYSVGIGQISSEVPQNLSASRPQDRQFILSSKKLLLSDSGFYLCAWSPIHPALAGGTGELFFGEGSRLTVL.

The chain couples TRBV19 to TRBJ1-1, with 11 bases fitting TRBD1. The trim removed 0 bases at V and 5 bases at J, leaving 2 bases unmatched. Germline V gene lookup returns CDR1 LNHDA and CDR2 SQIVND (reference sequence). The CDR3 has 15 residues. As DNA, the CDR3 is TGTGCCAGTAGTATAGAGGGGACAGGGGGAACTGAAGCTTTCTTT. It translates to CASSIEGTGGTEAFF.

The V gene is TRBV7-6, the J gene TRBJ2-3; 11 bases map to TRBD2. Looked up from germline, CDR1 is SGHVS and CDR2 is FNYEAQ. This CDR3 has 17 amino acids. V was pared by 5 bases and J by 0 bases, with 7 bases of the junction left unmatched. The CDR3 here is CASSRGLAGTSTDTQYF. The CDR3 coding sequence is TGTGCCAGCAGCCGAGGACTAGCGGGTACAAGCACAGATACGCAGTATTTT.

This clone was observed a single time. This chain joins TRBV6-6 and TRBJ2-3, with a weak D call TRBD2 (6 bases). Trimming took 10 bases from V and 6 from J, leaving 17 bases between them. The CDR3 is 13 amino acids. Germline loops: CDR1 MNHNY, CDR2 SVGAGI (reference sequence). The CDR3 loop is CATGTPPMDTQYF. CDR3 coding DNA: TGTGCCACCGGGACTCCTCCTATGGATACGCAGTATTTT.

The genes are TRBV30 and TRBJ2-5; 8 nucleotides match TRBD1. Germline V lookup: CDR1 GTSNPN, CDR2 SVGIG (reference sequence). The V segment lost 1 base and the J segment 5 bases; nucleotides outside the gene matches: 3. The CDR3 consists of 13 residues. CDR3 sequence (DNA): TGTGCCTGGAGTGCCAGGGGGCGTGAGACCCAGTACTTC. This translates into CAWSARGRETQYF.

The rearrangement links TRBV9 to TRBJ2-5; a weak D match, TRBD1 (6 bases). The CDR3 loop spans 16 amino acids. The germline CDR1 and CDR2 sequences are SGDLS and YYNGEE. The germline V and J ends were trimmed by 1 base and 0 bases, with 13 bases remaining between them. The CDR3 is CASSVSGTKYQETQYF. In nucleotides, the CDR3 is TGTGCCAGCAGCGTATCCGGGACAAAGTACCAAGAGACCCAGTACTTC.

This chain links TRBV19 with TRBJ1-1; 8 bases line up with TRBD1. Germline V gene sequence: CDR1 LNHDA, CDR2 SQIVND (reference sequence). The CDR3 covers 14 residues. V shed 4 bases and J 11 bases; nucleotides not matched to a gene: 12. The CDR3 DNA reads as TGTGCCAGTAGTACCCCGGACGGGACAGGTTGGGCTTTCTTT. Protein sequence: CASSTPDGTGWAFF.

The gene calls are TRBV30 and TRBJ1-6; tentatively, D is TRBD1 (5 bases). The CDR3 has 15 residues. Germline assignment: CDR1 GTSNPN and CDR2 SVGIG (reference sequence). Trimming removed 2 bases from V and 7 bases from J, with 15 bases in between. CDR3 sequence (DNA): TGTGCCTGGAGTCCCGACAGAGTTGGCAATTCACCCCTCCACTTT. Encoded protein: CAWSPDRVGNSPLHF.

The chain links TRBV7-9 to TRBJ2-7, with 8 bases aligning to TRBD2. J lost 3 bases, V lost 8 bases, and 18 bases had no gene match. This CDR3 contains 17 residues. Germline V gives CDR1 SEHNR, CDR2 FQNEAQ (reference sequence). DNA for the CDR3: TGTGCCAGCCGCCACAACACGAGGGGACTAGGGGGCTACGAGCAGTACTTC. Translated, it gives CASRHNTRGLGGYEQYF.

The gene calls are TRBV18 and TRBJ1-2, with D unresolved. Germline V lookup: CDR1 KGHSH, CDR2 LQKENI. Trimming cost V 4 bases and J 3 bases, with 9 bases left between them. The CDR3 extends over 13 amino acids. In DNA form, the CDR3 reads TGTGCCAGCTCACGGGCCCAGGACTATGGCTACACCTTC. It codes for CASSRAQDYGYTF. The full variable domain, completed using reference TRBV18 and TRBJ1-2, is NAGVMQNPRHLVRRRGQEARLRCSPMKGHSHVYWYRQLPEEGLKFMVYLQKENIIDESGMPKERFSAEFPKEGPSILRIQQVVRGDSAAYFCASSRAQDYGYTFGSGTRLTVV.

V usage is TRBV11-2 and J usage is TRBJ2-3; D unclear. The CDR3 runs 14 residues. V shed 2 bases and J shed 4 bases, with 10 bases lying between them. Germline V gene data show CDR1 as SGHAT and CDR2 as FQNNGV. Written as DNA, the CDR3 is TGTGCCAGCAGCTTAAGTAGCTACCCAGATACGCAGTATTTT. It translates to CASSLSSYPDTQYF.

CDR3 DNA sequence: TGTGCCAGCAGTGGGAGCGGGAGGGCCCGTAATGAGCAGTTCTTC. Its protein product is CASSGSGRARNEQFF. V and J are TRBV6-1 and TRBJ2-1; the match to TRBD2 covers 10 bases. Trimming took 4 bases from V and 7 from J; bases not matched to a gene: 7. Germline V lookup: CDR1 MNHNS, CDR2 SASEGT. The CDR3 runs 15 residues.

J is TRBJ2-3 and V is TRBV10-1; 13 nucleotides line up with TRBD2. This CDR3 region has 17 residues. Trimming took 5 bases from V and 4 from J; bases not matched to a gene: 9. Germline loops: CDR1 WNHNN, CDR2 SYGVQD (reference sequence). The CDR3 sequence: CASSRLAGGGVADTQYF. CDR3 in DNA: TGCGCCAGCAGTCGACTAGCGGGAGGTGGTGTAGCAGATACGCAGTATTTT.

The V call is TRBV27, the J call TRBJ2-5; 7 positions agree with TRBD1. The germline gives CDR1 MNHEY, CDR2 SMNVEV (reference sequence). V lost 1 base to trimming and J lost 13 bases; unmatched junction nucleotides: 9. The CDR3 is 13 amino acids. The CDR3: CASSLFGTGEWYF. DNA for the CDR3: TGTGCCAGCAGTTTATTCGGTACAGGGGAGTGGTACTTC.

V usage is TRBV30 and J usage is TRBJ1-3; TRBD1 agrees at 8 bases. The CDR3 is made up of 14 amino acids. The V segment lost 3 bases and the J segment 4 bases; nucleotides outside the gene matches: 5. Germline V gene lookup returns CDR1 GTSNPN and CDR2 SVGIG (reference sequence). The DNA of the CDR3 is TGTGCCTGGAGAGACAGGGGTTACGGAAACACCATATATTTT. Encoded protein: CAWRDRGYGNTIYF.